This TCR beta chain came from a study of blood T cell repertoires in COVID-19. Study as a whole: The origin of the acute and convalescent COVID-19 samples was the United States, Italy and Spain. Sources were T cells, B-cell-depleted T cells, or PBMCs; the material itself was cDNA or gDNA.

The method was immunoSEQ multiplex PCR; TCRdb's version includes in-frame clones alone and lacks a portion of them. The table shows around 270,000 clones, with 75% to 90% occurring only once. This CDR3 is built from 12 residues. Trimming removed 5 bases from V and 10 bases from J, with 12 bases in between. Germline values: CDR1 SGHAT, CDR2 FQDESV (reference sequence). The chain combines TRBV11-1 with TRBJ2-1, with D unclear. The TCR sequence derives from a man aged 30-40 years with acute or convalescent COVID-19. The material sequenced was peripheral blood. The CDR3 nucleotides read TGTGCCAGCAGCCCCGCGCGGTTAGAGCAGTTCTTC. This codes for CASSPARLEQFF.